This T cell receptor beta chain originates from a study of blood T cell repertoires in COVID-19. About the research overall: PBMCs, B-cell-depleted T cells, or T cells were the source of the cDNA or gDNA that made up the material.

Assay: immunoSEQ multiplex PCR; the TCRdb copy retains only in-frame clones and omits some. This repertoire shows 200,000 to 250,000 clones, more than 75% found once; its top ten account for 8.2%. The sequence was collected from a woman older than 75 with COVID-19, enrolled during active disease. The specimen sequenced was peripheral blood.

CDR3 sequence: CASSPILGKTLRDSSGNTIYF. The CDR3 DNA reads TGTGCCAGCTCACCGATCTTGGGAAAAACACTTCGGGACTCTTCTGGAAACACCATATATTTT. The rearrangement uses TRBV18 and TRBJ1-3; a weak D match, TRBD1 (5 bases). The V gene's germline CDR1 is KGHSH and CDR2 LQKENI. There are 21 residues in the CDR3. Trimming pared 3 bases from V and 1 base from J, leaving 28 bases between.